Included here is one T cell receptor (beta chain) sequence, with context. Its antigen is as yet unknown. The method was immunoSEQ multiplex PCR; TCRdb's version includes in-frame clones alone and lacks a portion of them. The repertoire holds some 82,000 clones, with around 93% as singletons. These data come from a study of human versus mouse CDR3 diversity and MHC coevolution. Study observations and caveats: iCHAO1 estimated the human TCR beta repertoire at roughly 1.6 million clonotypes. Human CDR3s averaged more deletions and insertions than mouse CDR3s.

The V end was cut by 5 bases, the J end by 7 bases, with 14 bases between. Germline loops: CDR1 SGHAT, CDR2 FQNNGV. CDR3 length: 13 amino acids. Sample: naive CD4+ T cells from blood. The subset was: CD45RO-negative CD62L-positive naive CD4 T cells. The chain links TRBV11-2 to TRBJ1-2; maybe TRBD1 (5 bases). The receptor was derived from a person aged 25-75 years in good health. DNA for the CDR3: TGTGCCAGCAGCCCGGTCACGGGGGGTGGCTACACCTTC. Translation gives CASSPVTGGGYTF.